These T cell receptor beta chains were read from a single sample in a study of Ad26.COV2.S vaccination and SARS-CoV-2 variants. Here immunoSEQ multiplex PCR was the method, and the copy in TCRdb shows in-frame clones only, minus some. The sample lists about 390,000 clones, about nine tenths seen once, with 3.5% in the top ten. Material: peripheral blood, obtained in a trial of Ad26.COV2.S vaccine versus placebo. These receptors were obtained from a person aged 18-65 years who received the Ad26.COV2.S COVID-19 vaccine or a placebo. The CDR3 runs from the conserved cysteine through the conserved F or W. Fields, in order: J gene, D gene, V gene, CDR3 protein, CDR3 DNA. A D gene is named only where the DNA matches it firmly.

>TRBJ1-6|TRBD1|TRBV4-1
CASSQDGTALGPPLHF
TGCGCCAGCAGCCAAGACGGGACAGCCCTCGGGCCACCCCTCCACTTT
>TRBJ1-1|TRBD1|TRBV12-5
CASGWTGGTEAFF
TGTGCTAGTGGATGGACAGGGGGCACTGAAGCTTTCTTT
>TRBJ2-3|-|TRBV12-3/TRBV12-4
CASSLYNTQYF
TGTGCCAGCAGTTTATATAATACGCAGTATTTT
>TRBJ1-2|-|TRBV25-1
CASSESFLDRNYGYTF
TGTGCCAGCAGTGAATCCTTCCTAGACAGGAACTATGGCTACACCTTC
>TRBJ1-5|TRBD1|TRBV3-1/TRBV3-2
CASSQGQGFQPQHF
TGTGCCAGCAGCCAGGGACAGGGTTTTCAGCCCCAGCATTTT
>TRBJ1-1|TRBD1|TRBV12-3/TRBV12-4
CASEGQGGTEAFF
TGTGCCAGCGAGGGACAGGGAGGCACTGAAGCTTTCTTT
>TRBJ1-1|-|TRBV3-1/TRBV3-2
CASSHSGYEAFF
TGTGCCAGCAGCCATTCGGGCTATGAAGCTTTCTTT
>TRBJ1-5|-|TRBV7-2
CASSLNQGTEPQHF
TGTGCCAGCAGCTTAAATCAGGGGACCGAGCCCCAGCATTTT
>TRBJ1-2|TRBD1|TRBV19
CASSIGGQGALRGYTF
TGTGCCAGTAGTATAGGTGGCCAGGGGGCGTTGCGCGGCTACACCTTC
>TRBJ2-1|TRBD2|TRBV10-2
CASRAGTSGYNEQFF
TGCGCCAGCAGGGCCGGGACTAGCGGCTACAATGAGCAGTTCTTC
>TRBJ1-1|-|TRBV29-1
CSVEVTGSGTEAFF
TGCAGCGTTGAAGTTACAGGGTCTGGCACTGAAGCTTTCTTT